The 30 T cell receptor beta chains given below trace back to one sample, sequenced in a study of blood T cell repertoires in COVID-19. The data were produced by immunoSEQ multiplex PCR, yet TCRdb's version contains in-frame clones alone and is incomplete. The sample consists of some 120,000 clones, roughly 80% of them appearing once. Sequenced material: peripheral blood. The receptor set was obtained from a woman aged 25 to 39 who had recovered from COVID-19.

V gene TRBV7-6 combines with J gene TRBJ2-1; TRBD1 matches at 8 bases. The CDR3 has 14 amino acids. Per the germline V gene, CDR1 is SGHVS and CDR2 is FNYEAQ. J lost 4 bases, V lost 4 bases, and 3 bases had no gene match. Here the CDR3 DNA reads TGTGCCAGCAGCTCGGGACAGGCATACAATGAGCAGTTCTTC. Protein: CASSSGQAYNEQFF.

This chain joins TRBV15 and TRBJ1-5, with 7 nucleotides matching TRBD1. J gave up 3 bases and V 9 bases, and 11 bases lay outside the gene matches. The CDR3 loop spans 15 amino acids. CDR1 and CDR2 from the germline V gene are LNHNV and YYDKDF (reference sequence). CDR3 protein: CATTSQGVNNQPQHF. The CDR3 DNA sequence: TGTGCCACAACAAGTCAGGGGGTGAACAATCAGCCCCAGCATTTT.

This chain joins TRBV6-5 and TRBJ1-2; 7 bases fit TRBD1. V trimming: 6 bases; J trimming: 1 base; junction bases outside the gene matches: 5. CDR1 and CDR2 from the germline V gene are MNHEY and SVGAGI. This CDR3 spans 14 amino acids. CDR3 residues: CASSRGTDNYGYTF. CDR3 in DNA: TGTGCCAGCAGCCGCGGGACAGATAACTATGGCTACACCTTC.

This chain joins TRBV9 and TRBJ2-5, with 8 bases aligning to TRBD1. CDR1 is SGDLS and CDR2 is YYNGEE in the germline V gene. The V segment lost 0 bases and the J segment 5 bases; nucleotides outside the gene matches: 3. The CDR3 contains 14 residues. The CDR3 is CASSVGQGAETQYF. The DNA for the CDR3 is TGTGCCAGCAGCGTAGGGCAGGGGGCCGAGACCCAGTACTTC.

This clone was counted a single time. The gene calls are TRBV3-1 (or the pseudogene TRBV3-2) and TRBJ2-3; 8 positions agree with TRBD2. J gave up 3 bases and V 3 bases, and 8 bases lay outside the gene matches. The CDR3 has 16 residues. CDR1 and CDR2 from the germline V gene are LGHDT and YNNKEL (reference sequence). CDR3 nucleotide sequence: TGTGCCAGCAGCCAGTCGGGGGGGCCCCGAACAGATACGCAGTATTTT. Protein product: CASSQSGGPRTDTQYF.

The V call is TRBV15, the J call TRBJ2-7; 7 bases are a match to TRBD1. The CDR3 is 12 residues long. CDR1 is LNHNV, CDR2 YYDKDF, per germline (reference sequence). V dropped 5 bases and J dropped 5; count of bases not matched to a gene: 3. For the CDR3, the DNA is TGTGCCACCAGCCGACAGGGCGACGAGCAGTACTTC. Translating it yields CATSRQGDEQYF.

J is TRBJ1-1 and V is TRBV5-4; 7 positions agree with TRBD1. Germline CDR1 SGHNT, CDR2 YYREEE (reference sequence). With 2 bases clipped from V and 5 bases from J, the junction kept 6 bases outside the gene matches. The CDR3 covers 14 residues. CDR3 in DNA: TGTGCCAGCAGCTTCGGACAGGCGGGAACTGAAGCTTTCTTT. This translates into CASSFGQAGTEAFF. Full variable domain (missing parts from reference TRBV5-4 and TRBJ1-1): ETGVTQSPTHLIKTRGQQVTLRCSSQSGHNTVSWYQQALGQGPQFIFQYYREEENGRGNFPPRFSGLQFPNYSSELNVNALELDDSALYLCASSFGQAGTEAFFGQGTRLTVV.

This clone has only one observation. The V call is TRBV29-1, the J call TRBJ1-1; the match to TRBD1 covers 7 bases. CDR3 length: 12 amino acids. Germline CDR1 SQVTM, CDR2 ANQGSEA. V was pared by 8 bases and J by 8 bases, with 11 bases of the junction left unmatched. The DNA for the CDR3 is TGCAGCCTCACTTCAGGGGGGAGCGAAGCTTTCTTT. Protein sequence: CSLTSGGSEAFF.

V gene TRBV19 combines with J gene TRBJ2-3, with D maybe TRBD1 (5 bases). The germline V and J ends were trimmed by 10 bases and 1 base, with 15 bases remaining between them. Germline loops: CDR1 LNHDA, CDR2 SQIVND (reference sequence). This CDR3 is 14 amino acids long. The CDR3 protein is CATRDRDRTDTQYF. The CDR3 DNA reads TGTGCCACGAGAGACAGAGACCGCACAGATACGCAGTATTTT. The whole variable domain, remainder taken from reference TRBV19 and TRBJ2-3, is DGGITQSPKYLFRKEGQNVTLSCEQNLNHDAMYWYRQDPGQGLRLIYYSQIVNDFQKGDIAEGYSVSREKKESFPLTVTSAQKNPTAFYLCATRDRDRTDTQYFGPGTRLTVL.

This chain uses TRBV5-1 with TRBJ1-1; D is unresolved. This CDR3 spans 14 amino acids. CDR1 SGHRS and CDR2 YFSETQ come from the germline V gene. Trimming took 0 bases from V and 2 from J, leaving 8 bases between them. DNA for the CDR3: TGCGCCAGCAGCTTGGGCCAGTACAACACTGAAGCTTTCTTT. As protein: CASSLGQYNTEAFF.

The chain links TRBV11-3 to TRBJ2-7, with 7 bases fitting TRBD2. The CDR3 covers 14 residues. J gave up 5 bases and V 7 bases, and 11 bases lay outside the gene matches. CDR1 SGHNT and CDR2 YENEEA come from the germline V gene. The CDR3 here is CASTARDYLHEQYF. The CDR3 bases are TGTGCCAGCACCGCCCGGGACTACCTCCACGAGCAGTACTTC. The full variable domain, completed using reference TRBV11-3 and TRBJ2-7, is EAGVVQSPRYKIIEKKQPVAFWCNPISGHNTLYWYLQNLGQGPELLIRYENEEAVDDSQLPKDRFSAERLKGVDSTLKIQPAELGDSAVYLCASTARDYLHEQYFGPGTRLTVT.

This chain links TRBV5-4 with TRBJ2-1, with 8 nucleotides matching TRBD1. This CDR3 is 15 amino acids long. The germline V gene encodes CDR1 SGHNT and CDR2 YYREEE (reference sequence). The trim removed 4 bases at V and 2 bases at J, leaving 5 bases unmatched. CDR3 protein: CASSPGQETYNEQFF. The CDR3 nucleotides read TGTGCCAGCAGCCCGGGACAGGAAACCTACAATGAGCAGTTCTTC.

This chain joins TRBV7-9 and TRBJ1-1; no firm D call. V lost 4 bases, J lost 2 bases, and 11 bases lay in between. Per germline, CDR1 SEHNR and CDR2 FQNEAQ (reference sequence). The CDR3 has 14 amino acids. The CDR3 DNA reads TGTGCCAGCAGCTATCTGTCCGTCAACACTGAAGCTTTCTTT. Translated, it gives CASSYLSVNTEAFF.

This clone was seen a few times. V and J are TRBV12-5 and TRBJ1-1, with TRBD1 identical over 9 bases. Trimming removed 6 bases from V and 7 bases from J; junction bases left unmatched: 6. CDR3 size: 13 residues. Germline assignment: CDR1 LGHNT and CDR2 FRNRAP. The CDR3 DNA is TGTGCTAGTGGCCGGGACAGGGCGGTTGAAGCTTTCTTT. It is translated as CASGRDRAVEAFF.

This sequence joins TRBV15 and TRBJ2-5; 8 bases match TRBD2. The CDR3 is made up of 16 amino acids. CDR1 and CDR2 from the germline V gene are LNHNV and YYDKDF (reference sequence). V shed 3 bases and J 7 bases; nucleotides not matched to a gene: 13. Written as DNA, the CDR3 is TGTGCCACCAGCAGGGAGCCAGCGGGGGCCCAGGGGACCCAGTACTTC. Translating gives CATSREPAGAQGTQYF.

The V gene is TRBV5-1, the J gene TRBJ1-3; D gene uncertain. V was cut by 0 bases and J by 2 bases, with 12 bases left in between. Germline V gene data show CDR1 as SGHRS and CDR2 as YFSETQ. The CDR3 has 16 amino acids. CDR3 nucleotides: TGCGCCAGCAGCTTGGCCGAGGGTTCGGCTGGAAACACCATATATTTT. It translates to CASSLAEGSAGNTIYF.

The chain couples TRBV29-1 to TRBJ1-2; 9 bases are a match to TRBD1. Germline V gene data show CDR1 as SQVTM and CDR2 as ANQGSEA. The CDR3 sequence is 14 residues long. Trimming cost V 1 base and J 6 bases; bases outside gene matches: 6. For the CDR3, the DNA is TGCAGCGTTGAAGCCCGGGACAGGGAAAATGGCTACACCTTC. Translation: CSVEARDRENGYTF. The full variable domain, rest sourced from reference TRBV29-1 and TRBJ1-2, is SAVISQKPSRDICQRGTSLTIQCQVDSQVTMMFWYRQQPGQSLTLIATANQGSEATYESGFVIDKFPISRPNLTFSTLTVSNMSPEDSSIYLCSVEARDRENGYTFGSGTRLTVV.

This chain links TRBV7-3 with TRBJ1-6; tentative D call: TRBD1 (5 bases). Germline values: CDR1 SGHTA, CDR2 FQGTGA. Trimming took 0 bases from V and 7 from J, leaving 13 bases between them. The CDR3 is 16 amino acids. DNA for the CDR3: TGTGCCAGCAGCTTAACCGCCAGGGCTGCGAATTCACCCCTCCACTTT. It translates to CASSLTARAANSPLHF. The complete variable domain, with remaining parts taken from reference TRBV7-3 and TRBJ1-6, reads GAGVSQTPSNKVTEKGKYVELRCDPISGHTALYWYRQSLGQGPEFLIYFQGTGAADDSGLPNDRFFAVRPEGSVSTLKIQRTERGDSAVYLCASSLTARAANSPLHFGNGTRLTVT.

This chain joins TRBV6-1 and TRBJ1-2; a weak D match, TRBD1 (6 bases). The CDR3 is 15 residues long. Germline loops: CDR1 MNHNS, CDR2 SASEGT. V shed 2 bases and J shed 5 bases, with 15 bases lying between them. The DNA for the CDR3 is TGTGCCAGCAGTGAACTGGCAGGGGAGACGTATGGCTACACCTTC. It specifies CASSELAGETYGYTF.

The gene calls are TRBV20-1 and TRBJ2-1, with a possible D match to TRBD2 (6 bases). This CDR3 has 13 residues. CDR1 and CDR2 (germline): DFQATT, SNEGSKA (reference sequence). Trimming removed 3 bases from V and 5 bases from J, with 11 bases in between. This CDR3 reads CSASTQRDNEQFF. The CDR3 region has the DNA TGCAGTGCTAGTACCCAGCGGGACAATGAGCAGTTCTTC.

Note on this clone: Germline and junction disagree at one end, which may indicate a read error. The chain carries TRBV5-6 and TRBJ1-5; 9 positions match TRBD1. The CDR3 runs 16 residues. Germline V gene sequence: CDR1 SGHDT, CDR2 YYEEEE. The chain's CDR3 is CASTLGGQGYNQPQHF. The CDR3 DNA sequence: TGTGCCAGCACCTTGGGGGGACAGGGTTACAATCAGCCCCAGCATTTT.

This sequence joins TRBV6-2 or TRBV6-3 and TRBJ2-1, with TRBD2 identical over 13 bases. Germline CDR1 reads MNHEY; CDR2 reads SVGEGT. This CDR3 contains 16 residues. J lost 1 base, V lost 6 bases, and 3 bases had no gene match. CDR3 in DNA: TGTGCCAGCAGCCTACTAGCGGGGGGGTCCTACAATGAGCAGTTCTTC. Its protein product is CASSLLAGGSYNEQFF.

The V call is TRBV19, the J call TRBJ2-2; 11 bases are shared with TRBD2. J was trimmed by 2 bases and V by 5 bases; bases with no gene match: 4. The CDR3 runs to 16 residues. Germline V gene sequence: CDR1 LNHDA, CDR2 SQIVND (reference sequence). CDR3 amino acids: CASSVGLAANTGELFF. The DNA for the CDR3 is TGTGCCAGTAGTGTGGGACTAGCGGCTAACACCGGGGAGCTGTTTTTT.

This chain connects TRBV21-1 to TRBJ2-5; the table calls TRBD2, which could not be checked here. TRBV21-1 is described as a pseudogene. The CDR3 is made up of 18 amino acids. The CDR3 is CASSKSRLTSELGETQYF. The CDR3 nucleotides read TGTGCCAGCAGCAAATCCCGGCTGACTAGCGAGTTGGGAGAGACCCAGTACTTC.

This clone was seen a single time. V gene TRBV9 combines with J gene TRBJ2-5; tentative D call: TRBD2 (5 bases). Germline assignment: CDR1 SGDLS and CDR2 YYNGEE. Trimming cost V 0 bases and J 0 bases, with 15 bases left between them. The length of the CDR3 is 17 residues. The CDR3 DNA is TGTGCCAGCAGCGTAGTAGCCGGCGGACTCAACCAAGAGACCCAGTACTTC. Its protein is CASSVVAGGLNQETQYF.

V and J are TRBV7-2 and TRBJ2-2; 15 bases agree with TRBD2. Germline assignment: CDR1 SGHTA and CDR2 FQGNSA. There are 19 residues in the CDR3. The V segment lost 5 bases and the J segment 3 bases; nucleotides outside the gene matches: 10. In nucleotides, the CDR3 is TGTGCCAGCAGCGACACCGGGACTAGCGGGGGGTGGGACACCGGGGAGCTGTTTTTT. It codes for CASSDTGTSGGWDTGELFF.

J is TRBJ1-3 and V is TRBV4-1; D gene uncertain. The CDR3 is made up of 15 amino acids. Germline CDR1 MGHRA, CDR2 YSYEKL. V shed 0 bases and J shed 1 base, with 7 bases lying between them. CDR3 DNA sequence: TGCGCCAGCAGCCAAGATCCAGGTTCTGGAAACACCATATATTTT. Residues: CASSQDPGSGNTIYF.

The chain uses TRBV2 and TRBJ1-1; perhaps TRBD1 as D (6 bases). This CDR3 spans 14 amino acids. Germline loops: CDR1 SNHLY, CDR2 FYNNEI. V dropped 6 bases and J dropped 3 bases, with 14 bases sitting between them. The CDR3 DNA is TGTGCCAGCAGAAACAGGGTAGGGGACACTGAAGCTTTCTTT. This sequence encodes CASRNRVGDTEAFF. The variable domain in full, completed from reference TRBV2 and TRBJ1-1, reads EPEVTQTPSHQVTQMGQEVILRCVPISNHLYFYWYRQILGQKVEFLVSFYNNEISEKSEIFDDQFSVERPDGSNFTLKIRSTKLEDSAMYFCASRNRVGDTEAFFGQGTRLTVV.

The chain recombines TRBV6-1 with TRBJ1-2, with unresolved D. The length of the CDR3 is 15 residues. Germline-derived CDR1 and CDR2 are MNHNS and SASEGT. V dropped 2 bases and J dropped 5 bases, with 15 bases sitting between them. CDR3 nucleotides: TGTGCCAGCAGTGAATTAGGAACAGTTTTGTATGGCTACACCTTC. It is translated as CASSELGTVLYGYTF.

Only a few counts were recorded for this clone. One end of the junction does not line up with germline, which may come from a read error. The rearrangement joins TRBV27 to TRBJ1-1; possibly TRBD1 for D (6 bases). The germline V gene encodes CDR1 MNHEY and CDR2 SMNVEV (reference sequence). The CDR3 extends over 17 amino acids. The CDR3 loop is CASSLWDPRDMNTEAFF. CDR3 bases: TGTGCCAGCAGCTTATGGGACCCCAGGGACATGAACACTGAAGCTTTCTTT.